The source of this T cell receptor beta chain is a study of a mutant IDH1 vaccine in newly diagnosed glioma. Time point denoted: week 5, during vaccination. With topical imiquimod, each dose of the vaccine consisted of 300 ug of mutant IDH1 20-mer peptide. From germline, CDR1 is SGHTA and CDR2 FQGNSA. The CDR3 totals 16 residues. After removal of 4 bases from V and 4 bases from J, the junction contained 12 bases not matched to a gene. Regarding this clone: Its antigen is as yet unknown.

The table came from immunoSEQ multiplex PCR; TCRdb's copy has only in-frame clones and leaves some out. The table shows over 55,000 clones, with 90% occurring only once. The TCR comes from a woman in her thirties or forties with glioma. Sequences were derived from PBMCs, sampled from a glioma patient whose treatment included an IDH1 peptide vaccine. The chain links TRBV7-2 to TRBJ1-2, with TRBD1 identical over 7 bases. CDR3 sequence: CASSSGTGTELYGYTF. The CDR3 nucleotides read TGTGCCAGCAGCTCGGGAACCGGGACAGAGCTCTATGGCTACACCTTC.